This T cell receptor beta chain was sequenced during a study of T cells in Graves' hyperthyroidism and ophthalmopathy. Study-wide results and limits: Stable hyperthyroidism was separated from ophthalmopathy by a model based on 13 V-J features.

Per the germline V gene, CDR1 is SGHTA and CDR2 is FQGTGA. This CDR3 is built from 13 residues. Trimming pared 5 bases from V and 4 bases from J, leaving 9 bases between. This clonotype appeared many times. Antigen: not known. RNA transcripts provided the source from which TCR beta CDR3 regions were amplified. The primer set for the first-round RT-PCR of the TCR CDR3 was HTBI. TCRdb re-called the multiplex PCR reads through MiXCR, storing one row per CDR3 protein. The repertoire holds a few hundred thousand distinct CDR3 sequences, with more than 45% as singletons. This TCR was recovered from an adult woman with Graves' disease, either hyperthyroidism or ophthalmopathy (not recorded which). Sequencing used peripheral blood or thyroid tissue (not recorded which). This chain links TRBV7-3 with TRBJ1-5, with D tentatively TRBD1 (5 bases). DNA of the CDR3: TGTGCCAGCAGCACAGGTGGGAATCAGCCCCAGCATTTT. Its translation: CASSTGGNQPQHF.